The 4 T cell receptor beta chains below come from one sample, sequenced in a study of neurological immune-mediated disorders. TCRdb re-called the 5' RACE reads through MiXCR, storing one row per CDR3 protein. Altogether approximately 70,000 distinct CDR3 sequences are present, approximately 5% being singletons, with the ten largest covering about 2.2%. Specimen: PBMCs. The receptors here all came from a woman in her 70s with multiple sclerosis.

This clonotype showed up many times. The CDR3 is CASSLGGAGSYEQYF. In nucleotides, the CDR3 is TGTGCCAGCAGCCTCGGCGGAGCGGGCTCCTACGAGCAGTACTTC. The V call is TRBV7-2, the J call TRBJ2-7; a weak D match, TRBD2 (6 bases). The V end was cut by 5 bases, the J end by 0 bases, with 14 bases between. Germline V gene lookup returns CDR1 SGHTA and CDR2 FQGNSA. The CDR3 is 15 amino acids.

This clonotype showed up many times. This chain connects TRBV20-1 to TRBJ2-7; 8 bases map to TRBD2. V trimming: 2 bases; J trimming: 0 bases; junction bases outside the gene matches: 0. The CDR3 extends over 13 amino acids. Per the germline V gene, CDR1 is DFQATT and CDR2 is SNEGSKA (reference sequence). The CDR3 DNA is TGCAGTGCTAGAAGCGGGAGCTCCTACGAGCAGTACTTC. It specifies CSARSGSSYEQYF.

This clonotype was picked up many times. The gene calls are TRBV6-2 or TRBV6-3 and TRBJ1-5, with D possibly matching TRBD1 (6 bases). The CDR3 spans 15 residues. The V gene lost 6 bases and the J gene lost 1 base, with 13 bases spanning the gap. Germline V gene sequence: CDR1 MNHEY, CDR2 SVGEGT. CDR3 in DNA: TGTGCCAGCAGAAGAACAGGGATGAGCAATCAGCCCCAGCATTTT. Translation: CASRRTGMSNQPQHF.

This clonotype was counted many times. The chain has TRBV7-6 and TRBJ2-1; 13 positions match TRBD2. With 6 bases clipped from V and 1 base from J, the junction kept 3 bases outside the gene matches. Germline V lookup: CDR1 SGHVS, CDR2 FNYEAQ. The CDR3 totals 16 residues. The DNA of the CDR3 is TGTGCCAGCAGGTCGACTAGCGGGAGGTCCTACAATGAGCAGTTCTTC. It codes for CASRSTSGRSYNEQFF.